This T cell receptor (beta chain) was sequenced during a study of T cells in Graves' hyperthyroidism and ophthalmopathy. Germline lookup yields CDR1 DFQATT and CDR2 SNEGSKA (reference sequence). V shed 3 bases and J shed 7 bases, with 16 bases lying between them. The CDR3 length is 13 residues. It was RNA transcripts that yielded the amplified TCR beta CDR3 regions. TCR CDR3 underwent first-round RT-PCR with the HTBI primer set. MiXCR, applied by TCRdb to the multiplex PCR reads, yields one record per CDR3 protein. Seen here are more than 550,000 distinct CDR3 sequences, 45% observed once, and the top ten hold roughly 7.2%.

V and J are TRBV20-1 and TRBJ2-7; D call uncertain. The sequence was obtained from an adult man with Graves' disease, either hyperthyroidism or ophthalmopathy (not recorded which). Source material: peripheral blood or thyroid tissue (not recorded which). For the CDR3, the DNA is TGCAGTGCTAGGGGATCCTCTACTGGGGAGCAGTACTTC. This sequence encodes CSARGSSTGEQYF.